The 18 T cell receptor beta chains given below trace back to one sample, sequenced in a study of shared clonotypes between healthy human individuals. The repertoire was sequenced with immunoSEQ multiplex PCR; TCRdb's copy has only in-frame clones and lacks some. The sample shows 600,000 to 750,000 clones, around 90% of them seen only once. The sequenced sample consisted of memory CD8+ T cells from PBMCs. Subset denoted: CD45RO+ cells pooled with CCR7-negative TemRA cells. Source of these receptors: a man between 18 and 35 years old in good health. Some clones in this sample may be carry-over from other donors' samples.

The chain has TRBV28 and TRBJ2-7, with D hard to call. The V end was cut by 8 bases, the J end by 1 base, with 15 bases between. Germline CDR1 reads MDHEN; CDR2 reads SYDVKM. This CDR3 contains 14 residues. CDR3 in DNA: TGTGCCAGCCGACAAGTCGCGGCTTCCTACGAGCAGTACTTC. It codes for CASRQVAASYEQYF.

J is TRBJ2-7 and V is TRBV21-1; the D call of TRBD2 is as the table states it, not checked on the DNA. TRBV21-1 is a pseudogene locus. The CDR3 loop spans 18 amino acids. In DNA, the CDR3 is TGTGCCAGCAGCGAAGGCAGGGAGCGAGGACTAGCGGACCTCCTTAAGTACTTC. This gives the protein CASSEGRERGLADLLKYF.

The rearrangement uses TRBV4-3 and TRBJ1-3; D is ambiguous. Germline assignment: CDR1 LGHNA and CDR2 YSLEER. V was pared by 0 bases and J by 2 bases, with 8 bases between. This CDR3 has 15 residues. DNA of the CDR3: TGCGCCAGCAGCCAAGATCGGACCGCTGGAAACACCATATATTTT. Its translation is CASSQDRTAGNTIYF.

This chain uses TRBV28 with TRBJ1-1; D is unresolved. Germline V gene lookup returns CDR1 MDHEN and CDR2 SYDVKM. This CDR3 contains 15 residues. V was pared by 3 bases and J by 4 bases, with 15 bases between. Here the CDR3 reads CASSFGIRHGTEAFF. The CDR3 DNA reads TGTGCCAGCAGTTTCGGGATCAGGCATGGCACTGAAGCTTTCTTT.

The rearrangement joins TRBV10-3 to TRBJ2-7, with 10 bases that match TRBD2. Per germline, CDR1 ENHRY and CDR2 SYGVKD. The trim removed 4 bases at V and 6 bases at J, leaving 6 bases unmatched. The CDR3 totals 14 residues. CDR3 loop: CAISGEAGGGEQYF. CDR3 nucleotides: TGTGCCATCAGTGGTGAAGCGGGAGGGGGCGAGCAGTACTTC.

This clone was seen once. The chain carries TRBV9 and TRBJ1-1, with D maybe TRBD1 (5 bases). Germline V lookup: CDR1 SGDLS, CDR2 YYNGEE. V was clipped by 4 bases and J by 3 bases, with 16 bases between them. The CDR3 extends over 15 amino acids. This chain's CDR3 is CASSPYGGRDTEAFF. CDR3 DNA: TGTGCCAGCAGCCCCTACGGGGGGAGGGACACTGAAGCTTTCTTT. The whole variable domain, remainder taken from reference TRBV9 and TRBJ1-1, is DSGVTQTPKHLITATGQRVTLRCSPRSGDLSVYWYQQSLDQGLQFLIQYYNGEERAKGNILERFSAQQFPDLHSELNLSSLELGDSALYFCASSPYGGRDTEAFFGQGTRLTVV.

This clone has more than one count but fewer than ten. This CDR3 is also generated by other DNA sequences in the sample. This chain uses TRBV29-1 with TRBJ2-1; the D is unclear. V lost 1 base, J lost 4 bases, and 5 bases lay in between. The CDR3 extends over 12 amino acids. Germline V gives CDR1 SQVTM, CDR2 ANQGSEA. Written as DNA, the CDR3 is TGCAGCGTTGAAGTACGATACAATGAGCAGTTCTTC. Amino acids: CSVEVRYNEQFF.

The chain links TRBV27 to TRBJ1-4; D is perhaps TRBD1 (5 bases). Deletions cut 4 bases from V and 8 bases from J, with 17 bases between. Germline V gene data show CDR1 as MNHEY and CDR2 as SMNVEV (reference sequence). The CDR3 length is 15 residues. CDR3 sequence reads: CASSSPGGGDEKLFF. For the CDR3, the DNA is TGTGCCAGCAGTTCACCCGGGGGTGGAGACGAAAAACTGTTTTTT.

This chain connects TRBV28 to TRBJ2-7; D gene ambiguous. The V end lost 2 bases, the J end lost 3 bases, and 11 bases lay between the germline ends. The CDR3 totals 14 residues. Germline CDR1 is MDHEN and CDR2 is SYDVKM. CDR3 sequence: CASSLPRWDYEQYF. The CDR3 DNA reads as TGTGCCAGCAGTTTACCGAGGTGGGACTACGAGCAGTACTTC.

The chain links TRBV27 to TRBJ2-5; D may be TRBD1 (6 bases). The J call is doubtful: the DNA matches TRBJ2-7 better. The CDR3 has 13 residues. The germline V gene has CDR1 MNHEY and CDR2 SMNVEV (reference sequence). The chain's CDR3 is CASSSQGSYEQYF. The DNA for the CDR3 is TGTGCCAGCAGTTCACAGGGATCCTACGAGCAGTACTTC.

The rearrangement links TRBV28 to TRBJ1-2; D call uncertain. The CDR3 contains 14 residues. From germline, CDR1 is MDHEN and CDR2 SYDVKM. The V gene lost 3 bases and the J gene lost 2 bases, with 10 bases spanning the gap. This CDR3 is CASSFLGSNYGYTF. CDR3 coding DNA: TGTGCCAGCAGTTTCTTGGGTTCGAACTATGGCTACACCTTC.

The chain has TRBV11-3 and TRBJ1-1; D is uncertain. Germline CDR1 and CDR2: SGHNT and YENEEA. The CDR3 runs 15 residues. V lost 5 bases and J lost 0, with 13 bases in between. CDR3 sequence (DNA): TGTGCCAGCAGCCCCACACTGGGAATGAACACTGAAGCTTTCTTT. Its translation: CASSPTLGMNTEAFF.

This chain links TRBV9 with TRBJ2-3; the match to TRBD2 covers 9 bases. V was clipped by 0 bases and J by 4 bases; unmatched bases: 6. This CDR3 contains 16 residues. Germline V CDR1 and CDR2: SGDLS, YYNGEE. This CDR3 is CASSVGVAGVADTQYF. The CDR3 DNA follows: TGTGCCAGCAGCGTAGGGGTAGCGGGAGTGGCAGATACGCAGTATTTT.

The chain uses TRBV4-3 and TRBJ1-1; D is unclear. The CDR3 runs 18 residues. Germline values: CDR1 LGHNA, CDR2 YSLEER. Trimming left V 0 bases short and J 0 bases short, with 17 bases between. CDR3 DNA: TGCGCCAGCAGCCAAGATTCCTTGCGGGGAGCTATGAACACTGAAGCTTTCTTT. The encoded protein is CASSQDSLRGAMNTEAFF.

The chain joins TRBV7-9 to TRBJ2-3, with 11 bases that match TRBD2. CDR3 length equals 12 residues. The V gene's germline CDR1 is SEHNR and CDR2 FQNEAQ (reference sequence). Germline trimming cut 5 bases from V and 10 bases from J; bases unmatched to any gene: 2. The CDR3 loop reads CASSTGLAAQYF. CDR3 nucleotides: TGTGCCAGCAGCACGGGACTAGCGGCGCAGTATTTT.

The chain is built from TRBV6-1 and TRBJ2-1, with 7 bases that match TRBD2. CDR1 and CDR2 (germline): MNHNS, SASEGT. Trimming removed 1 base from V and 5 bases from J; junction bases left unmatched: 11. The CDR3 runs to 17 residues. The CDR3 region is CASSEEGAAGENNEQFF. The CDR3 DNA sequence: TGTGCCAGCAGTGAAGAGGGCGCGGCGGGAGAGAACAATGAGCAGTTCTTC.

The V and J genes are TRBV20-1 and TRBJ2-7; D gene unclear. Germline V lookup: CDR1 DFQATT, CDR2 SNEGSKA (reference sequence). The V and J ends lost 6 bases and 2 bases respectively, with 5 bases between them. There are 10 residues in the CDR3. DNA of the CDR3: TGCAGTGCCCCCACCTACGAGCAGTACTTC. Encoded protein: CSAPTYEQYF.

V usage is TRBV7-9 and J usage is TRBJ1-1, with D possibly TRBD1 on 5 matching bases. Per germline, CDR1 SEHNR and CDR2 FQNEAQ (reference sequence). V was shortened by 4 bases and J by 5 bases, with 20 bases between the two germline ends. This CDR3 has 16 residues. The CDR3 nucleotides read TGTGCCAGCAGCTCGGGAGGGCGCAGGGCGAAAACTGAAGCTTTCTTT. It yields the protein CASSSGGRRAKTEAFF.